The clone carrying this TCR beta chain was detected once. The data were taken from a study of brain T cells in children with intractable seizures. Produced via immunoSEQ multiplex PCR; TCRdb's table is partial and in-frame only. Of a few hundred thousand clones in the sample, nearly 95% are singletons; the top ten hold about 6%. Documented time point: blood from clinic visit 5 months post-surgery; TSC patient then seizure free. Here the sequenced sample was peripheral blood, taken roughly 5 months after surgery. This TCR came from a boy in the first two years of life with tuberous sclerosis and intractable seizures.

The CDR3 region has the DNA TGTGCCAGCAGCCCTCAGGGGAGGAACACTGAAGCTTTCTTT. Translating gives CASSPQGRNTEAFF. V and J are TRBV5-4 and TRBJ1-1, with D perhaps TRBD1 (6 bases). V was pared by 4 bases and J by 1 base, with 11 bases between. The germline V gene encodes CDR1 SGHNT and CDR2 YYREEE (reference sequence). The CDR3 is 14 residues long.